These T cell receptor beta chains were read from a single sample in a study of cytomegalovirus exposure and HLA in healthy donors. Assay: immunoSEQ multiplex PCR; the TCRdb copy retains only in-frame clones and omits some. The table lists 75,000 to 100,000 clones, roughly 75% of them singletons, with around 6.7% in the top ten. Sequencing was done on a sample of PBMCs. These receptors all stem from a man between 25 and 39 years old in good health and CMV-seronegative. Each CDR3 is given with its conserved first and last residue. D genes are given only for firm matches. Where a row states a size, it is once, few, many or the class of an expanded clone; other rows omit it.

D,size,J,V,CDR3,DNA
.,.,TRBJ2-2,TRBV10-1,CASRPLGRDGELFF,TGCGCCAGCAGACCTCTGGGCAGGGACGGGGAGCTGTTTTTT
.,.,TRBJ2-2,TRBV5-6,CASSLGGITGELFF,TGTGCCAGCAGCTTGGGAGGGATCACCGGGGAGCTGTTTTTT
.,.,TRBJ2-1,TRBV10-1,CASSERVGNEQFF,TGCGCCAGCAGTGAGCGGGTAGGAAATGAGCAGTTCTTC
.,.,TRBJ1-4,TRBV5-4,CASSPDRPGEKLFF,TGTGCCAGCAGCCCGGACAGACCGGGGGAAAAACTGTTTTTT
TRBD2,.,TRBJ2-3,TRBV4-2,CASSQDPTSGGADTQYF,TGTGCCAGCAGCCAAGACCCGACTAGCGGGGGGGCAGATACGCAGTATTTT
.,.,TRBJ2-1,TRBV27,CASSPEVLATYNEQFF,TGTGCCAGCAGCCCCGAGGTCCTAGCAACCTACAATGAGCAGTTCTTC
TRBD1,.,TRBJ1-5,TRBV28,CASTGQNLYSNQPQHF,TGTGCCAGTACGGGACAGAATCTTTATAGCAATCAGCCCCAGCATTTT
.,few,TRBJ2-1,TRBV5-5,CASSFPPTSSYNEQFF,TGTGCCAGCAGCTTTCCTCCGACTAGCTCCTACAATGAGCAGTTCTTC
.,.,TRBJ1-1,TRBV30,CAWKPQGWSEAFF,TGTGCCTGGAAACCTCAGGGATGGTCTGAAGCTTTCTTT
.,.,TRBJ1-1,TRBV7-2,CASSRQFMNTEAFF,TGTGCCAGCAGCCGTCAGTTCATGAACACTGAAGCTTTCTTT
.,.,TRBJ2-5,TRBV6-5,CARYSARGTQYF,TGTGCCCGGTATTCGGCGCGCGGGACCCAGTACTTC
.,.,TRBJ1-4,TRBV6-1,CASSGSGATNEKLFF,TGTGCCAGCAGTGGATCAGGGGCAACTAATGAAAAACTGTTTTTT
TRBD2,.,TRBJ2-1,TRBV10-1,CASSSGGSSYNEQFF,TGCGCCAGCAGCTCGGGGGGTAGCTCCTACAATGAGCAGTTCTTC
.,.,TRBJ1-1,TRBV5-6,CASSPRGRGLNTEAFF,TGTGCCAGCAGCCCCAGGGGTAGGGGATTGAACACTGAAGCTTTCTTT
.,.,TRBJ1-5,TRBV5-1,CASSPGPLEPQHF,TGCGCCAGCAGCCCGGGTCCTCTGGAGCCCCAGCATTTT
.,.,TRBJ2-7,TRBV7-6,CASSLVADNVQGQYF,TGTGCCAGCAGCTTGGTAGCGGACAACGTTCAGGGGCAGTACTTC
.,.,TRBJ2-1,TRBV27,CASSPGMYNEQFF,TGTGCCAGCAGTCCAGGGATGTACAATGAGCAGTTCTTC
TRBD1,.,TRBJ1-2,TRBV7-2,CASSLVVGQGLYGYTF,TGTGCCAGCAGCTTAGTAGTGGGACAGGGACTCTATGGCTACACCTTC
.,.,TRBJ1-1,TRBV19,CASSTPIDRTLTAFF,TGTGCCAGTAGTACCCCAATCGACAGGACACTGACAGCTTTCTTT
.,few,TRBJ2-3,TRBV6-1,CATEDVADSTDTQYF,TGTGCCACCGAGGACGTAGCGGATAGCACAGATACGCAGTATTTT
TRBD2,.,TRBJ2-2,TRBV7-2,CASSLLAGGNTGELFF,TGTGCCAGCAGCTTACTAGCGGGGGGGAACACCGGGGAGCTGTTTTTT
.,.,TRBJ1-1,TRBV14,CASSPWRTGYTEAFF,TGTGCCAGCAGCCCATGGAGGACGGGTTACACTGAAGCTTTCTTT
TRBD2,.,TRBJ2-1,TRBV5-1,CASRSGLAGGVSYNEQFF,TGCGCCAGCAGGTCGGGACTAGCGGGAGGGGTTTCCTACAATGAGCAGTTCTTC
.,once,TRBJ2-7,TRBV27,CASSPHPYSGAYEQYF,TGTGCCAGCAGTCCTCACCCTTATAGCGGAGCCTACGAGCAGTACTTC
TRBD1,once,TRBJ1-1,TRBV19,CASSPTGMNTEAFF,TGTGCCAGTAGTCCGACAGGGATGAACACTGAAGCTTTCTTT
TRBD2,.,TRBJ2-3,TRBV10-3,CAISEGTSGIAVDTQYF,TGTGCCATCAGTGAAGGGACTAGCGGGATAGCTGTAGATACGCAGTATTTT
TRBD2,few,TRBJ2-1,TRBV19,CASAGGAGDNEQFF,TGTGCCAGCGCGGGGGGAGCGGGGGACAATGAGCAGTTCTTC
.,once,TRBJ1-1,TRBV12-5,CASGLEADTEAFF,TGTGCTAGTGGTTTAGAGGCCGACACTGAAGCTTTCTTT
.,.,TRBJ2-7,TRBV7-2,CASSPRPPWVRSHEQYF,TGTGCCAGCAGCCCCCGACCCCCATGGGTCCGTAGCCACGAGCAGTACTTC
.,few,TRBJ2-3,TRBV20-1,CSASLVDTQYF,TGCAGTGCTAGCTTAGTGGATACGCAGTATTTT
.,.,TRBJ1-1,TRBV30,CAWKQENTEAFF,TGTGCCTGGAAACAGGAGAACACTGAAGCTTTCTTT
TRBD1,.,TRBJ1-2,TRBV30,CAWNRDRKGNYGYTF,TGTGCCTGGAACCGGGACAGGAAGGGTAACTATGGCTACACCTTC
TRBD1,.,TRBJ2-1,TRBV6-1,CASSHHGTGYEQFF,TGTGCCAGCAGTCACCACGGGACAGGATACGAGCAGTTCTTC
TRBD1,.,TRBJ2-1,TRBV5-1,CASSPQPGGTPNEQFF,TGCGCCAGCAGCCCCCAACCAGGGGGCACCCCCAATGAGCAGTTCTTC
.,.,TRBJ1-1,TRBV6-1,CASSPKTANTEAFF,TGTGCCAGCAGTCCCAAAACTGCGAACACTGAAGCTTTCTTT
TRBD1,.,TRBJ1-1,TRBV4-3,CASSQDVRGHTEAFF,TGCGCCAGCAGCCAAGACGTGAGGGGGCACACTGAAGCTTTCTTT
TRBD2,.,TRBJ2-7,TRBV7-2,CASSPHGGGYEQYF,TGTGCCAGCAGCCCCCATGGGGGGGGCTACGAGCAGTACTTC
TRBD2,.,TRBJ2-7,TRBV7-9,CASSPGGGLAGGREQYF,TGTGCCAGCAGCCCTGGTGGGGGACTAGCGGGAGGACGGGAGCAGTACTTC
.,.,TRBJ2-5,TRBV21-1,CASRGGTETQYF,TGTGCCAGCAGAGGGGGTACAGAGACCCAGTACTTC
.,.,TRBJ1-6,TRBV5-1,CASSSYREENSPLHF,TGCGCCAGCAGCTCCTACCGGGAAGAAAATTCACCCCTCCACTTT
.,.,TRBJ2-7,TRBV5-8,CASSLRRGYEQYF,TGTGCCAGCAGCTTGAGACGGGGTTACGAGCAGTACTTC
.,.,TRBJ2-3,TRBV7-3,CASSLTIASTDTQYF,TGTGCCAGCAGCTTAACAATAGCTAGCACAGATACGCAGTATTTT
.,.,TRBJ1-1,TRBV2,CASRIQGPSTEAFF,TGTGCCAGCAGGATACAGGGTCCCTCCACTGAAGCTTTCTTT
.,.,TRBJ1-5,TRBV7-2,CASSLQGSGNQPQHF,TGTGCCAGCAGCTTACAGGGTTCGGGCAATCAGCCCCAGCATTTT
TRBD1,.,TRBJ1-1,TRBV14,CASSHGQGTEAFF,TGTGCCAGCAGCCACGGACAGGGCACTGAAGCTTTCTTT
.,.,TRBJ1-6,TRBV7-9,CASSQVQGYSPLHF,TGTGCCAGCAGCCAAGTACAGGGATATTCACCCCTCCACTTT